This is a list of T cell receptor beta chains from one sample in a study of blood T cell repertoires in COVID-19. TCRdb keeps only in-frame clones here, not all; method: immunoSEQ multiplex PCR. This table has more than 200,000 clones, around 84% appearing once. The source material was peripheral blood. Receptors originate from a woman over 75 with COVID-19, enrolled during active disease. Both conserved end residues are part of each CDR3. D genes are given only for firm matches. Part of the rows lack a size; the others show once, few, many or a class for expanded clones.

j_call d_call clone_size v_call cdr3_aa cdr3_nt
TRBJ2-3 TRBD2 - TRBV11-2 CASSLGFPSGGFSDTQYF TGTGCCAGCAGCTTAGGGTTTCCGAGCGGGGGGTTTTCAGATACGCAGTATTTT
TRBJ1-2 - - TRBV30 CAWSLGAGQGYTF TGTGCCTGGAGTCTGGGAGCAGGACAGGGCTACACCTTC
TRBJ1-1 TRBD1 - TRBV5-1 CASSSGTGGAGTEAFF TGCGCCAGCAGCTCTGGGACAGGGGGCGCGGGCACTGAAGCTTTCTTT
TRBJ2-1 - once TRBV2 CASTGRYEQFF TGTGCCAGCACTGGGCGCTATGAGCAGTTCTTC
TRBJ1-6 - - TRBV11-2 CASSLSGSNSPLHF TGTGCCAGCAGCTTATCGGGGTCTAATTCACCCCTCCACTTT
TRBJ1-2 TRBD1 - TRBV27 CASRPLGDRAYGYTF TGTGCCAGCAGGCCACTGGGGGACAGGGCCTATGGCTACACCTTC
TRBJ1-5 - - TRBV10-3 CAISPDRSSNQPQHF TGTGCCATCAGTCCCGACAGGAGTAGCAATCAGCCCCAGCATTTT
TRBJ1-6 - - TRBV19 CASGGGSYNSPLHF TGTGCCAGTGGGGGGGGCTCCTATAATTCACCCCTCCACTTT
TRBJ2-3 TRBD2 - TRBV3-1/TRBV3-2 CASSQGLATDTQYF TGTGCCAGCAGCCAAGGACTAGCCACAGATACGCAGTATTTT
TRBJ1-1 - - TRBV7-2 CASSPRTAYTEAFF TGTGCCAGCAGCCCCCGGACAGCTTACACTGAAGCTTTCTTT
TRBJ1-1 TRBD1 - TRBV29-1 CSVEGQGAGDTEAFF TGCAGCGTTGAAGGGCAGGGGGCGGGAGACACTGAAGCTTTCTTT
TRBJ2-3 TRBD2 once TRBV7-2 CASSLRRGGAPDTQYF TGTGCCAGCAGCTTAAGACGCGGGGGGGCCCCAGATACGCAGTATTTT
TRBJ2-2 - - TRBV19 CASSLPTGTGELFF TGTGCCAGTAGTCTTCCGACAGGCACCGGGGAGCTGTTTTTT
TRBJ1-5 - - TRBV5-6 CASSSEGYRVNQPQHF TGTGCCAGCAGCTCCGAAGGGTACAGGGTCAATCAGCCCCAGCATTTT
TRBJ1-3 - - TRBV18 CASSPPYSGNTIYF TGTGCCAGCTCACCACCGTACTCTGGAAACACCATATATTTT
TRBJ1-2 - - TRBV14 CASSQQGLPSYGYTF TGTGCCAGCAGCCAACAGGGACTACCCTCCTATGGCTACACCTTC
TRBJ2-3 - - TRBV5-1 CASSFGTADTQYF TGCGCCAGCAGCTTTGGTACAGCAGATACGCAGTATTTT
TRBJ2-3 TRBD2 - TRBV9 CASSVVSAGGTDTQYF TGTGCCAGCAGCGTAGTCTCTGCGGGGGGCACAGATACGCAGTATTTT